This TCR beta chain is from a study of T-cell reconstitution after alpha-beta-depleted transplantation in children. Whole-study results and caveats: T-cell numbers and diversity one year post-transplant derived largely from freshly generated T cells. Some patients' high day-60 TCRbeta diversity was traced to surviving recipient T cells and thymic progenitors.

Library preparation (for TCRbeta) was performed with unique molecular identifiers. Using its own MiXCR run on the PCR reads, TCRdb lists one record per CDR3 protein. The profile shows about 580,000 distinct CDR3 sequences, under 30% of them singletons. This clonotype was detected many times. Antigen: not known. The CDR3 consists of 18 residues. Trimming cost V 5 bases and J 0 bases; bases outside gene matches: 13. Germline V lookup: CDR1 SGHRS, CDR2 YFSETQ. The sample consisted of PBMCs, mostly from graft donor cells, taken 360 days after TCRalphabeta/CD19-depleted stem cell transplant. The genes are TRBV5-1 and TRBJ2-3; 9 nucleotides line up with TRBD2. The clonotype originates from a boy under three years old who had a stem cell transplant for acute myeloid leukemia, so the T cells may come from the graft donor. Written as DNA, the CDR3 is TGCGCCAGCAGTACCCGCCTAAGCGGGGGGCATAGCACAGATACGCAGTATTTT. Translated: CASSTRLSGGHSTDTQYF.